Shown below are 15 T cell receptor beta chains from a single sample sequenced in a study of post-analysis software for immune sequencing data. The study, taken as a whole, reports: A few TRBV segments, TRBV5-6, TRBV5-1 and TRBV20-1 among them, were found more frequent in patients than controls.

Every TCR beta cDNA library bore unique molecular identifiers. One entry per CDR3 protein results from TCRdb running MiXCR on the PCR reads. This sample yields hundreds of thousands of distinct CDR3 sequences, of which about 27% are seen a single time; under 0.7% belongs to the top ten. No cognate antigen is known for these TCRs. Sequencing was performed on blood. These receptors all come from a girl aged 10 to 17 with multiple sclerosis.

This chain uses TRBV4-1 with TRBJ2-6; D ambiguous. The germline V gene has CDR1 MGHRA and CDR2 YSYEKL. The CDR3 has 18 residues. Trimming removed 1 base from V and 0 bases from J, with 13 bases in between. The CDR3 DNA is TGCGCCAGCAGCCAAGTGGTTATGGACCGCTCTGGGGCCAACGTCCTGACTTTC. Translation gives CASSQVVMDRSGANVLTF.

Remarks on this clonotype: One base away lies a much larger clone, so this may be a sequencing read error. This chain uses TRBV5-6 with TRBJ2-5, with D unclear. Germline V lookup: CDR1 SGHDT, CDR2 YYEEEE. V lost 3 bases, J lost 4 bases, and 7 bases lay in between. CDR3 length: 12 amino acids. This CDR3 reads CASSSYRETQYF. CDR3 nucleotide sequence: TGTGCCAGCAGCTCGTACCGAGAGACCCAGTACTTC.

The rearrangement joins TRBV20-1 to TRBJ1-5; 7 nucleotides align to TRBD1. The CDR3 length is 15 residues. The germline CDR1 and CDR2 sequences are DFQATT and SNEGSKA (reference sequence). Trimming at V came to 3 bases and at J to 7 bases, leaving 12 bases not matched to a gene. CDR3 nucleotides: TGCAGTGCTAGCCCTCGGACAGGAGAAAGGCAGCCCCAGCATTTT. Amino acid sequence: CSASPRTGERQPQHF.

The chain combines TRBV5-5 with TRBJ2-1; perhaps TRBD1 as D (5 bases). Looked up from germline, CDR1 is SGHKS and CDR2 is YYEKEE (reference sequence). V shed 4 bases and J shed 1 base, with 15 bases lying between them. The CDR3 spans 16 residues. The chain's CDR3 is CASSPTPRASYNEQFF. The CDR3 DNA follows: TGTGCCAGCAGCCCGACCCCCAGGGCTTCCTACAATGAGCAGTTCTTC. Filled out from reference TRBV5-5 and TRBJ2-1, the complete variable domain reads DAGVTQSPTHLIKTRGQQVTLRCSPISGHKSVSWYQQVLGQGPQFIFQYYEKEERGRGNFPDRFSARQFPNYSSELNVNALLLGDSALYLCASSPTPRASYNEQFFGPGTRLTVL.

This chain links TRBV2 with TRBJ2-7, with D possibly matching TRBD1 (6 bases). This CDR3 spans 13 amino acids. From germline, CDR1 is SNHLY and CDR2 FYNNEI. Trimming removed 0 bases from V and 4 bases from J, with 7 bases in between. The CDR3 coding sequence is TGTGCCAGCAGTGAAGCCGGACAGTACGAGCAGTACTTC. This gives the protein CASSEAGQYEQYF.

The chain recombines TRBV6-1 with TRBJ2-3; 11 positions match TRBD2. The CDR3 is made up of 16 amino acids. Germline trimming cut 4 bases from V and 4 bases from J; bases unmatched to any gene: 7. CDR1 is MNHNS and CDR2 is SASEGT in the germline V gene. CDR3 bases: TGTGCCAGCAGTGTTCGACTAGCGGGGTATGCAGATACGCAGTATTTT. Translation gives CASSVRLAGYADTQYF.

The chain is built from TRBV6-5 and TRBJ2-1; no reliable D call. V lost 2 bases and J lost 8, with 4 bases in between. Germline V gene data show CDR1 as MNHEY and CDR2 as SVGAGI. This CDR3 comprises 11 residues. This chain's CDR3 is CASSYGDEQFF. The CDR3 DNA reads as TGTGCCAGCAGTTACGGAGATGAGCAGTTCTTC.

Remarks on this clonotype: An end of the junction does not agree with germline; a read error may underlie this. V gene TRBV10-3 combines with J gene TRBJ1-4; D perhaps matches TRBD1 (5 bases). This CDR3 contains 14 residues. Germline V CDR1 and CDR2: ENHRY, SYGVKD. In nucleotides, the CDR3 is TGTGCCACCAGTGATGGCAGGGCTAATGAAAAACTGTTTTTT. Its protein product is CATSDGRANEKLFF.

The chain uses TRBV14 and TRBJ2-7; 10 bases fit TRBD2. TRBJ2-5 matches the DNA end more closely, so the J call is doubtful. In germline, CDR1 is SGHDN, CDR2 FVKESK. This CDR3 has 19 residues. This CDR3 reads CASSQERPSGGWYWETQYF. CDR3 DNA: TGTGCCAGCAGCCAAGAACGCCCTAGCGGGGGCTGGTATTGGGAGACCCAGTACTTC.

There are a few counts of this clonotype. The chain uses TRBV7-2 and TRBJ1-5; no definite D call. This CDR3 spans 17 amino acids. Germline CDR1 reads SGHTA; CDR2 reads FQGNSA. V gave up 5 bases and J gave up 5 bases, with 22 bases separating them. CDR3 in amino acids: CASSRDGWGEDHQPQHF. For the CDR3, the DNA is TGTGCCAGCAGCCGAGACGGATGGGGTGAAGATCATCAGCCCCAGCATTTT.

This clonotype has a single count. The rearrangement links TRBV12-3 or TRBV12-4 to TRBJ2-1; 12 positions match TRBD2. This CDR3 is built from 15 residues. V gave up 4 bases and J gave up 9 bases; unmatched junction bases: 7. The CDR3 sequence: CASSSLAGGIGEQFF. CDR3 bases: TGTGCCAGCAGTTCTCTAGCGGGAGGGATTGGTGAGCAGTTCTTC.

This sequence joins TRBV6-5 and TRBJ1-5; TRBD1 is a possible D gene (5 bases). The germline V and J ends were trimmed by 6 bases and 0 bases, with 12 bases remaining between them. Germline CDR1 MNHEY, CDR2 SVGAGI. The CDR3 consists of 15 residues. Here the CDR3 DNA reads TGTGCCAGCAGGATGACAGTAAATAGCAATCAGCCCCAGCATTTT. This sequence encodes CASRMTVNSNQPQHF.

In this sample, this clonotype turned up a few times. V and J are TRBV6-2 or TRBV6-3 and TRBJ2-7; D unresolved. Trimming took 2 bases from V and 3 from J, leaving 11 bases between them. Looked up from germline, CDR1 is MNHEY and CDR2 is SVGEGT. The CDR3 spans 14 residues. In DNA form, the CDR3 reads TGTGCCAGCAGTTACACAGATAACCGCTACGAGCAGTACTTC. Translating gives CASSYTDNRYEQYF.

The chain carries TRBV3-1 and TRBJ2-4, with TRBD2 as a possible D gene (6 bases). This CDR3 has 14 amino acids. Between the trimmed V and J ends, which lost 5 bases and 2 bases, there was a span of 10 bases. Per germline, CDR1 LGHDT and CDR2 YNNKEL (reference sequence). The CDR3 DNA is TGTGCCAGCAGCTGGGAGGCCTCCAAAAACATTCAGTACTTC. This translates into CASSWEASKNIQYF.

This clonotype was seen a handful of times. The chain carries TRBV27 and TRBJ2-4; 10 bases align to TRBD1. Germline assignment: CDR1 MNHEY and CDR2 SMNVEV (reference sequence). This CDR3 has 15 residues. J gave up 7 bases and V 2 bases, and 5 bases lay outside the gene matches. The CDR3 sequence: CASSLRSDRGNIQYF. The DNA of the CDR3 is TGTGCCAGCAGTTTAAGGTCGGACAGGGGGAACATTCAGTACTTC.